This T cell receptor beta chain is from a study of cytomegalovirus exposure and HLA in healthy donors. General study points: When a later analysis compared HLA-associated TCR beta chains with equally common others, the HLA-associated chains turned out to be more clonally expanded and to have lower generation probabilities. A later analysis reportedly found fewer N-insertions in an Asian-associated ancestry cluster than the approximately 670-donor mean.

V was pared by 5 bases and J by 1 base, with 2 bases of the junction left unmatched. The CDR3 extends over 13 amino acids. Germline assignment: CDR1 MNHEY and CDR2 SVGAGI. As concerns this clone: Its matching antigen is unknown.

PCR amplification relied on 60 Vbeta primers (plus 13 Jbeta primers). Original data processing: Approximately 79 million unique TCR beta chains, about 10 million of them shared, were counted by a later analysis. The table came from immunoSEQ multiplex PCR; TCRdb's copy has only in-frame clones and leaves some out. V, J and clone size are those of that table, while D and trimming were read from the DNA. This listing includes approximately 150,000 clones. The origin of this receptor is a male donor in good health and CMV-seronegative. The genes are TRBV6-5 and TRBJ2-7, with TRBD2 identical over 7 bases. Sequencing was done on a sample of PBMCs. The DNA of the CDR3 is TGTGCCAGCAGTATAGCGGGTTCCTACGAGCAGTACTTC. Amino acid sequence: CASSIAGSYEQYF.